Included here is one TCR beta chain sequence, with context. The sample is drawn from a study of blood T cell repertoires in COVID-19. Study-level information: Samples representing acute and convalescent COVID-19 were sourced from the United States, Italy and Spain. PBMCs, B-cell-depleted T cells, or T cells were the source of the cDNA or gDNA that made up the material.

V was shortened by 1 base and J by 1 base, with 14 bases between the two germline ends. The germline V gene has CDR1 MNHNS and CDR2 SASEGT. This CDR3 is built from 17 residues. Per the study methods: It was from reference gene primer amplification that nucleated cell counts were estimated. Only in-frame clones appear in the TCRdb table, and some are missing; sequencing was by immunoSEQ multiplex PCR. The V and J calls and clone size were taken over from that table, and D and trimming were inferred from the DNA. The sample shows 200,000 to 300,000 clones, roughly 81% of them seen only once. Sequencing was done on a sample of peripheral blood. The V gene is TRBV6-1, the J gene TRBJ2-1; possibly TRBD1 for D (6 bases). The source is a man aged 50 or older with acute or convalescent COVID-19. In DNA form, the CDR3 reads TGTGCCAGCAGTGAAGGAGCAGGGGCTAGGTCCTACAATGAGCAGTTCTTC. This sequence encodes CASSEGAGARSYNEQFF.